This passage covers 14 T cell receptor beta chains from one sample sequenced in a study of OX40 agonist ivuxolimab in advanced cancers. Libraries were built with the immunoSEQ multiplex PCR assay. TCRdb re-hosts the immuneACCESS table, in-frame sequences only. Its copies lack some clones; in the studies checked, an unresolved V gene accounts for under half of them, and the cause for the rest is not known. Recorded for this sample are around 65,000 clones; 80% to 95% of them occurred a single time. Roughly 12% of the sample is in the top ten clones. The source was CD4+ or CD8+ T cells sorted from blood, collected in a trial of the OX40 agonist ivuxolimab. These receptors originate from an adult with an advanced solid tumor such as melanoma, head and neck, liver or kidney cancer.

The CDR3 bases are TGTGCCAGCAGTTACAGGGGTGTGAACACTGAAGCTTTCTTT. The encoded protein is CASSYRGVNTEAFF. V gene TRBV6-5 combines with J gene TRBJ1-1; possibly TRBD1 for D (5 bases). This CDR3 has 14 amino acids. V dropped 2 bases and J dropped 0 bases, with 7 bases sitting between them. From germline, CDR1 is MNHEY and CDR2 SVGAGI.

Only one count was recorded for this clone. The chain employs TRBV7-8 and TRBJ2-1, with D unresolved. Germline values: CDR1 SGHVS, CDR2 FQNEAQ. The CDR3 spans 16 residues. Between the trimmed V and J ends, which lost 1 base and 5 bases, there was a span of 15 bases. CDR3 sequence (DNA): TGTGCCAGCAGCTTAGGGAGCCCAAACCCCCACAATGAGCAGTTCTTC. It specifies CASSLGSPNPHNEQFF. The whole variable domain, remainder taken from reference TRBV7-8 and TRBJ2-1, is GAGVSQSPRYKVAKRGQDVALRCDPISGHVSLFWYQQALGQGPEFLTYFQNEAQLDKSGLPSDRFFAERPEGSVSTLKIQRTQQEDSAVYLCASSLGSPNPHNEQFFGPGTRLTVL.

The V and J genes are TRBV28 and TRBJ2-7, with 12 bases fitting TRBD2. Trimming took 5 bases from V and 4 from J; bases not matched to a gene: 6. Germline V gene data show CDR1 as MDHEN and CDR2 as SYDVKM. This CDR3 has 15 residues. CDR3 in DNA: TGTGCCAGCAGTCAACGACTAGCGGGAGTGTACGAGCAGTACTTC. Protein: CASSQRLAGVYEQYF.

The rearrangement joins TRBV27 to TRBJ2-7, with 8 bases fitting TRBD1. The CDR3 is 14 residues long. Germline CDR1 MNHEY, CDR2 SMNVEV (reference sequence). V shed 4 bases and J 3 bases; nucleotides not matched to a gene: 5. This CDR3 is CASSYGTGDYEQYF. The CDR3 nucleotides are TGTGCCAGCAGTTACGGGACAGGCGACTACGAGCAGTACTTC.

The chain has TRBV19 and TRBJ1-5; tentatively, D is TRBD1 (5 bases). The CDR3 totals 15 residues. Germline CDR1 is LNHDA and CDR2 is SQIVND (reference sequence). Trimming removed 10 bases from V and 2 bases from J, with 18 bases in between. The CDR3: CATKQGGEGNQPQHF. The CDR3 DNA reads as TGTGCCACCAAGCAGGGAGGAGAGGGCAATCAGCCCCAGCATTTT.

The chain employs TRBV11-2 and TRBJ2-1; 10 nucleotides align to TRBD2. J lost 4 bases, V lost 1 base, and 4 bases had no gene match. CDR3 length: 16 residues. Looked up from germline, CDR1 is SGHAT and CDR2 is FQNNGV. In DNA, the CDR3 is TGTGCCAGCAGCTTAGTGGGGACTAGCGTTTACAATGAGCAGTTCTTC. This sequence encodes CASSLVGTSVYNEQFF.

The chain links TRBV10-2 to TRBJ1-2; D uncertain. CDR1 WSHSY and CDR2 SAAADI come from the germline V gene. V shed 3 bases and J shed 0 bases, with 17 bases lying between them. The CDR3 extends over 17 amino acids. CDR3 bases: TGCGCCAGCAGTGACCCAGCGTCGGCAGCAGCTAACTATGGCTACACCTTC. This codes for CASSDPASAAANYGYTF.

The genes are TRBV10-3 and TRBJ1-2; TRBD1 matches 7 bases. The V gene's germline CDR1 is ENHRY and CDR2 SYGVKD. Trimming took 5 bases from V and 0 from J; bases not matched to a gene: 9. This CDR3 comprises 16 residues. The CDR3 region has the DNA TGTGCCATCAGTCCAGACAGGGACCTAACTAACTATGGCTACACCTTC. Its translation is CAISPDRDLTNYGYTF.

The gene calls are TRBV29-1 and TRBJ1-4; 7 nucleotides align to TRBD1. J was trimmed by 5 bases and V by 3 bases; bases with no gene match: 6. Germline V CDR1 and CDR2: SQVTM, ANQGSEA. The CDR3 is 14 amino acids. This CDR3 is CSVDTGVGNEKLFF. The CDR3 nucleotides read TGCAGCGTTGATACAGGGGTTGGGAATGAAAAACTGTTTTTT.

Written as DNA, the CDR3 is TGTGCCAGCAGTTCTAGCGGGAGGGACCCGTACGAGCAGTACTTC. Its translation is CASSSSGRDPYEQYF. The gene calls are TRBV6-1 and TRBJ2-7; 12 bases are shared with TRBD2. This CDR3 comprises 15 residues. Germline V CDR1 and CDR2: MNHNS, SASEGT. V was pared by 5 bases and J by 4 bases, with 6 bases of the junction left unmatched.

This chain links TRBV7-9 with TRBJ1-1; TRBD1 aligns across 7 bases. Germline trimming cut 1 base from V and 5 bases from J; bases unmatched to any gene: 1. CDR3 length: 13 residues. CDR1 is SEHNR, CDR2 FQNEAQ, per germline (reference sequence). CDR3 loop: CASSLDRGTEAFF. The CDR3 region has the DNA TGTGCCAGCAGCTTAGACAGGGGTACTGAAGCTTTCTTT.

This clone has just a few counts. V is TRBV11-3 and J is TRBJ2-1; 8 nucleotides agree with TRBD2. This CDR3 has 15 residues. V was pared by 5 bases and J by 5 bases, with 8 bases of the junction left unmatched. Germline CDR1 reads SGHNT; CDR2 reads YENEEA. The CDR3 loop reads CASSPPGGANNEQFF. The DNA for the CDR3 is TGTGCCAGCAGCCCCCCCGGGGGGGCGAACAATGAGCAGTTCTTC.

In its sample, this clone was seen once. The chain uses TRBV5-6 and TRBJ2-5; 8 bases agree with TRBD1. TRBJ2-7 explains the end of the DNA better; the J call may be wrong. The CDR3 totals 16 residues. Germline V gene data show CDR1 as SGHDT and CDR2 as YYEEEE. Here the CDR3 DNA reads TGTGCCAGCAGCTTAGCACAGGGGGTAGGCTCCTACGAGCAGTACTTC. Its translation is CASSLAQGVGSYEQYF.

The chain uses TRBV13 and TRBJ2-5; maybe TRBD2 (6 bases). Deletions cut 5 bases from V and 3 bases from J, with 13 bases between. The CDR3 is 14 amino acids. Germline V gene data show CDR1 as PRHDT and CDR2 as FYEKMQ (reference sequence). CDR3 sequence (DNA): TGTGCCAGCAGCCCTAGGACGGGAGAAGAGACCCAGTACTTC. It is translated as CASSPRTGEETQYF.